The rows below give T cell receptor beta chains drawn from one sample of a study of T cells in Graves' hyperthyroidism and ophthalmopathy. TCRdb re-called the multiplex PCR reads with MiXCR, one entry per CDR3 protein. The sample records around 620,000 distinct CDR3 sequences, around 42% being singletons. Sequencing input: peripheral blood or thyroid tissue (not recorded which). The receptors originated from an adult woman with Graves' disease, either hyperthyroidism or ophthalmopathy (not recorded which). Each CDR3 is given with its conserved first and last residue. D genes are given only for firm matches. Rows may omit the clone size; those that give it use once, few, many or a size class.

abundance	v_gene	j_gene	d_gene	len	CDR3aa	CDR3nt
NA	TRBV25-1	TRBJ1-2	TRBD1	16	CASSETRTGGGLGYTF	TGTGCCAGCAGTGAGACTAGGACAGGGGGTGGGCTCGGCTACACCTTC
once	TRBV7-9	TRBJ1-1	TRBD1	16	CASSLGARTGGTEAFF	TGTGCCAGCAGCTTAGGGGCTCGGACAGGTGGCACTGAAGCTTTCTTT
NA	TRBV11-2	TRBJ1-2	NA	12	CASSRGGGSCTF	TGTGCCAGCAGCCGGGGGGGAGGGTCGTGTACCTTC
many	TRBV12-3/TRBV12-4	TRBJ1-2	NA	15	CASSPLSLGIYGYTF	TGTGCCAGCAGCCCGCTCTCCCTGGGGATCTATGGCTACACCTTC
many	TRBV27	TRBJ2-7	TRBD1	15	CASSRGTGGRYEQYF	TGTGCCAGCAGTCGCGGGACAGGGGGGAGATACGAGCAGTACTTC
many	TRBV5-5	TRBJ1-5	NA	14	CASEAGPTNQPQHF	TGTGCCAGCGAGGCGGGACCGACCAATCAGCCCCAGCATTTT
many	TRBV20-1	TRBJ1-2	NA	13	CSARDGTKYGYTF	TGCAGTGCTAGAGATGGGACTAAATATGGCTACACCTTC
NA	TRBV9	TRBJ1-1	NA	14	CASSVQWRDTEAFF	TGTGCCAGCAGCGTTCAGTGGCGGGACACTGAAGCTTTCTTT
NA	TRBV2	TRBJ1-5	NA	15	CASSSGLFGNQPRHF	TGTGCCAGCAGTTCGGGACTGTTTGGGAATCAGCCCCGGCATTTT
once	TRBV7-2	TRBJ2-2	TRBD1	14	CASSLDRGTVELFF	TGTGCCAGCAGCTTGGACAGGGGAACGGTGGAGCTGTTTTTT
NA	TRBV2	TRBJ2-5	NA	14	CASKASHSNQPQYF	TGTGCCAGCAAGGCCAGTCATAGCAATCAGCCCCAGTACTTC
many	TRBV20-1	TRBJ1-5	NA	15	CSARDLERGNQPQHF	TGCAGTGCTAGAGATCTGGAGAGGGGTAATCAGCCCCAGCATTTT
many	TRBV19	TRBJ2-7	NA	15	CASSRPLEGTYEQYF	TGTGCCAGTAGTAGGCCTCTGGAGGGAACCTACGAGCAGTACTTC
NA	TRBV15	TRBJ2-7	NA	17	CATSEKRIRGMAYEQYF	TGTGCCACCAGCGAAAAAAGAATCAGGGGTATGGCGTACGAGCAGTACTTC
few	TRBV27	TRBJ1-6	NA	17	CASSLLGQYKDNSPLHF	TGTGCCAGCAGTTTATTGGGGCAATACAAGGATAATTCACCCCTCCACTTT
NA	TRBV7-9	TRBJ1-1	NA	13	CASSQDWAAEAFF	TGTGCCAGCAGCCAAGATTGGGCCGCTGAAGCTTTCTTT
many	TRBV25-1	TRBJ1-1	NA	15	CASSEPRDGDTEAFF	TGTGCCAGCAGTGAACCGCGGGACGGTGACACTGAAGCTTTCTTT
many	TRBV19	TRBJ2-1	NA	15	CASSITAEPYNEQFF	TGTGCCAGTAGTATTACAGCCGAACCCTACAATGAGCAGTTCTTC
NA	TRBV7-2	TRBJ1-1	NA	14	CASRGQGWKAEAFF	TGTGCCAGCAGGGGTCAGGGGTGGAAGGCTGAAGCTTTCTTT
NA	TRBV15	TRBJ2-5	TRBD2	15	CATSRPNPGGETQYF	TGTGCCACCAGCAGACCAAATCCGGGAGGAGAGACCCAGTACTTC
many	TRBV6-6	TRBJ2-7	TRBD2	12	CASSYGSGREYF	TGTGCCAGCAGTTACGGTAGCGGGAGGGAATACTTC
many	TRBV6-2/TRBV6-3	TRBJ2-7	NA	13	CASSYAGALEQYF	TGTGCCAGCAGTTACGCGGGGGCGCTTGAGCAGTACTTC
once	TRBV20-1	TRBJ1-1	TRBD1	13	CSAREGTGRWAFF	TGCAGTGCTAGGGAAGGGACAGGCAGATGGGCTTTCTTT
NA	TRBV5-6	TRBJ2-7	TRBD2	14	CASSKGLAAYEQYF	TGTGCCAGCAGCAAGGGACTAGCGGCCTACGAGCAGTACTTC